This T cell receptor (beta chain) was sequenced during a study of graft-versus-host responses after intestinal transplantation. Unmatched junction bases numbered 0, after V lost 5 bases and J lost 0 bases. Germline V gives CDR1 MNHEY, CDR2 SMNVEV (reference sequence). The CDR3 loop spans 14 amino acids. Repertoires were generated with immunoSEQ multiplex PCR, while TCRdb's copy carries only in-frame clones and drops some. The sample holds several thousand clones, just under 25% seen once. The source material was alloreactive CD4+ T cells from a mixed lymphocyte reaction culture, sampled before transplantation. Subset indicated: CFSE-low proliferating T cells sorted from roughly six-day pre-transplant mixed lymphocyte reaction (GvH or HvG direction). The chain uses TRBV27 and TRBJ2-2; 7 positions agree with TRBD2. The source of this sequence is a human patient who was an organ donor for intestinal transplantation. The CDR3 spells CASSGLANTGELFF. CDR3 DNA sequence: TGTGCCAGCAGTGGACTAGCGAACACCGGGGAGCTGTTTTTT.